This T cell receptor beta chain came from a study of Graves' ophthalmopathy and Graves' hyperthyroidism. Whole-study findings and limits: It was with 70.59% sensitivity and about 73% specificity that the model predicted ophthalmopathy progression.

As the template, RNA transcripts were used to amplify TCR beta CDR3 regions. Investigators did first-round RT-PCR with HTBI primers, then second-round multiplex PCR. Each CDR3 protein gets one entry after TCRdb re-called the multiplex PCR reads with MiXCR. The table records around 1.1 million distinct CDR3 sequences, approximately 35% of them present only once. A word on this clonotype: Its target is unknown.

The CDR3 totals 14 residues. Germline CDR1 and CDR2: MGHDK and SYGVNS. V was trimmed by 5 bases and J by 2 bases, leaving 10 bases between them. This TCR derives from an adult man with Graves' hyperthyroidism. This sequence joins TRBV25-1 and TRBJ2-1; no firm D call. Sequencing used peripheral blood or thyroid tissue (not recorded which). The CDR3 DNA reads TGTGCCAGCAGTCCAACGCGACCCTACAATGAGCAGTTCTTC. Its translation: CASSPTRPYNEQFF.